The 20 T cell receptor beta chains below all came from one sample that was sequenced in a study of cytomegalovirus exposure and HLA in healthy donors. PCR involved 60 Vbeta and 13 Jbeta primers. Using immunoSEQ multiplex PCR, the repertoire was profiled, and TCRdb retains in-frame clones only, with some absent. The sample consists of 85,000 to 130,000 clones, about four fifths of them appearing once. The sequencing input was PBMCs. These receptor sequences come from a woman between 45 and 60 years old in good health and CMV-seropositive.

There are a few counts of this clone. The chain joins TRBV29-1 to TRBJ2-7, with 12 bases fitting TRBD2. This CDR3 spans 15 amino acids. V lost 2 bases and J lost 4; bases outside the gene matches: 6. Germline V CDR1 and CDR2: SQVTM, ANQGSEA. This chain's CDR3 is CSVESPSGGAYEQYF. DNA of the CDR3: TGCAGCGTTGAAAGTCCTAGCGGGGGGGCATACGAGCAGTACTTC.

The rearrangement uses TRBV7-3 and TRBJ1-2, with TRBD1 as a possible D gene (5 bases). This CDR3 comprises 15 residues. V was pared by 5 bases and J by 2 bases, with 15 bases between. The germline gives CDR1 SGHTA, CDR2 FQGTGA. The CDR3 DNA reads as TGTGCCAGCAGCGCTTTCCCGGGGGGAAACTATGGCTACACCTTC. Translating it yields CASSAFPGGNYGYTF. Full variable domain (missing parts from reference TRBV7-3 and TRBJ1-2): GAGVSQTPSNKVTEKGKYVELRCDPISGHTALYWYRQSLGQGPEFLIYFQGTGAADDSGLPNDRFFAVRPEGSVSTLKIQRTERGDSAVYLCASSAFPGGNYGYTFGSGTRLTVV.

The chain joins TRBV5-1 to TRBJ2-3, with 8 bases lining up with TRBD1. V was pared by 2 bases and J by 6 bases, with 11 bases of the junction left unmatched. The CDR3 totals 16 residues. Germline V CDR1 and CDR2: SGHRS, YFSETQ. CDR3 DNA: TGCGCCAGCAGCTTACGGACAGGGTCACCCACGGATACGCAGTATTTT. Encoded protein: CASSLRTGSPTDTQYF.

The J gene is TRBJ1-2, the V gene TRBV9; the D is unclear. The CDR3 consists of 16 residues. The germline V gene encodes CDR1 SGDLS and CDR2 YYNGEE. V was shortened by 2 bases and J by 2 bases, with 16 bases between the two germline ends. The CDR3 DNA reads TGTGCCAGCAGCGTGACCTCTGAACGGGAAAACTATGGCTACACCTTC. It yields the protein CASSVTSERENYGYTF. The variable domain in full, completed from reference TRBV9 and TRBJ1-2, reads DSGVTQTPKHLITATGQRVTLRCSPRSGDLSVYWYQQSLDQGLQFLIQYYNGEERAKGNILERFSAQQFPDLHSELNLSSLELGDSALYFCASSVTSERENYGYTFGSGTRLTVV.

The rearrangement joins TRBV7-8 to TRBJ1-5; D might be TRBD1 (6 bases). Trimming pared 6 bases from V and 0 bases from J, leaving 18 bases between. The CDR3 totals 17 residues. The germline gives CDR1 SGHVS, CDR2 FQNEAQ. The CDR3 DNA follows: TGTGCCAGCAGTTCGAGGGTCAGGGGCGCTAGCAATCAGCCCCAGCATTTT. It translates to CASSSRVRGASNQPQHF.

The genes are TRBV19 and TRBJ1-4, with D possibly TRBD1 on 6 matching bases. This CDR3 has 15 residues. Per germline, CDR1 LNHDA and CDR2 SQIVND (reference sequence). Trimming removed 4 bases from V and 5 bases from J, with 14 bases in between. The CDR3 is CASSSRTVQNEKLFF. The CDR3, as DNA: TGTGCCAGTAGTAGCCGGACAGTTCAGAATGAAAAACTGTTTTTT.

This chain links TRBV6-1 with TRBJ1-4; 7 bases map to TRBD1. Per germline, CDR1 MNHNS and CDR2 SASEGT. The CDR3 sequence is 16 residues long. V lost 1 base and J lost 3; bases outside the gene matches: 5. The CDR3 loop reads CASSEVLTGPNEKLFF. The CDR3 nucleotides are TGTGCCAGCAGTGAAGTCCTGACAGGGCCTAATGAAAAACTGTTTTTT.

This chain links TRBV29-1 with TRBJ2-5; TRBD1 matches 9 bases. The V and J ends lost 1 base and 11 bases, in that order; junction bases with no gene match: 11. The CDR3 contains 14 residues. CDR1 and CDR2 from the germline V gene are SQVTM and ANQGSEA. CDR3 protein: CSVEGGQGLAEQYF. Written as DNA, the CDR3 is TGCAGCGTTGAAGGGGGACAGGGTTTAGCGGAGCAGTACTTC.

The chain links TRBV6-6 to TRBJ1-2; D gene ambiguous. V was cut by 2 bases and J by 2 bases, with 15 bases left in between. CDR3 length: 16 amino acids. Germline V gene sequence: CDR1 MNHNY, CDR2 SVGAGI (reference sequence). This CDR3 is CASSYTAQVTNYGYTF. The CDR3 coding sequence is TGTGCCAGCAGTTACACTGCCCAGGTGACGAACTATGGCTACACCTTC.

This clone was counted a few times. J is TRBJ2-5 and V is TRBV5-1, with D tentatively TRBD1 (6 bases). Germline V gives CDR1 SGHRS, CDR2 YFSETQ. The CDR3 runs to 14 residues. V shed 0 bases and J shed 4 bases, with 10 bases lying between them. CDR3 in DNA: TGCGCCAGCAGCTTGGGAGCAGGGGTAGAGACCCAGTACTTC. Encoded protein: CASSLGAGVETQYF.

This clone has a single count. This chain uses TRBV7-6 with TRBJ2-7; D might be TRBD2 (6 bases). Trimming shortened V by 2 bases and J by 1 base, and 9 bases separated the two germline ends. Germline assignment: CDR1 SGHVS and CDR2 FNYEAQ. The CDR3 is 14 residues long. This chain's CDR3 is CASSLLAASYEQYF. The CDR3, as DNA: TGTGCCAGCAGCTTATTAGCGGCATCCTACGAGCAGTACTTC.

This clone has only a few counts. V is TRBV5-1 and J is TRBJ1-6, with no clear D. Germline values: CDR1 SGHRS, CDR2 YFSETQ. Deletions cut 0 bases from V and 0 bases from J, with 10 bases between. The length of the CDR3 is 17 residues. CDR3 amino acids: CASSLEPVSSYNSPLHF. For the CDR3, the DNA is TGCGCCAGCAGCTTGGAGCCCGTGAGCTCCTATAATTCACCCCTCCACTTT.

The J gene is TRBJ1-5, the V gene TRBV7-9; a weak D match, TRBD1 (6 bases). Deletions cut 5 bases from V and 7 bases from J, with 12 bases between. CDR1 and CDR2 (germline): SEHNR, FQNEAQ (reference sequence). This CDR3 contains 13 residues. The CDR3 region is CASSHREGQPQHF. Here the CDR3 DNA reads TGTGCCAGCAGCCACAGGGAAGGCCAGCCCCAGCATTTT.

The chain combines TRBV7-9 with TRBJ2-3; D gene uncertain. The CDR3 sequence is 14 residues long. Between the trimmed V and J ends, which lost 3 bases and 0 bases, there was a span of 7 bases. Germline loops: CDR1 SEHNR, CDR2 FQNEAQ (reference sequence). The CDR3: CASSFSLSTDTQYF. CDR3 coding DNA: TGTGCCAGCAGCTTTAGCCTGAGCACAGATACGCAGTATTTT.

This clone occurred a few times. The chain uses TRBV18 and TRBJ1-1; maybe TRBD1 (5 bases). V was clipped by 3 bases and J by 3 bases, with 14 bases between them. This CDR3 has 15 amino acids. Germline CDR1 reads KGHSH; CDR2 reads LQKENI. The CDR3 sequence: CASSPGGGFDTEAFF. The CDR3 region has the DNA TGTGCCAGCTCACCGGGGGGTGGTTTCGACACTGAAGCTTTCTTT.

This clone was counted only a few times. An end of the junction differs from the germline gene, which may be a read error. V and J are TRBV19 and TRBJ1-2; 9 nucleotides align to TRBD1. CDR3 length equals 15 residues. From germline, CDR1 is LNHDA and CDR2 SQIVND (reference sequence). CDR3 region: CASRIEGTGNYGYTF. In DNA form, the CDR3 reads TGTGCCAGTAGGATAGAGGGGACAGGGAACTATGGCTACACCTTC.

The chain employs TRBV11-2 and TRBJ2-5, with 10 bases fitting TRBD2. V was pared by 10 bases and J by 1 base, with 21 bases of the junction left unmatched. The CDR3 sequence is 19 residues long. Germline values: CDR1 SGHAT, CDR2 FQNNGV. CDR3 region: CANLLEPSGGHRFQETQYF. CDR3 DNA: TGTGCCAACCTACTCGAACCTAGCGGGGGACATAGATTCCAAGAGACCCAGTACTTC.

V gene TRBV2 combines with J gene TRBJ1-5; 7 nucleotides align to TRBD1. The V gene's germline CDR1 is SNHLY and CDR2 FYNNEI. With V trimmed by 5 bases and J by 3 bases, 4 bases remained unmatched. The CDR3 extends over 14 amino acids. The CDR3 sequence: CASSWDSSNQPQHF. The CDR3 coding sequence is TGTGCCAGCAGTTGGGACAGCTCCAATCAGCCCCAGCATTTT. Drawing the rest from reference TRBV2 and TRBJ1-5, the complete variable domain is EPEVTQTPSHQVTQMGQEVILRCVPISNHLYFYWYRQILGQKVEFLVSFYNNEISEKSEIFDDQFSVERPDGSNFTLKIRSTKLEDSAMYFCASSWDSSNQPQHFGDGTRLSIL.

This sequence joins TRBV14 and TRBJ2-1; D unresolved. CDR3 size: 13 residues. The ends were cut back, 3 bases at V and 5 bases at J, with 8 bases in the middle. The germline V gene encodes CDR1 SGHDN and CDR2 FVKESK. The CDR3 loop is CASSQWLNNEQFF. The DNA of the CDR3 is TGTGCCAGCAGCCAGTGGCTCAACAATGAGCAGTTCTTC. The full variable domain, rest sourced from reference TRBV14 and TRBJ2-1, is EAGVTQFPSHSVIEKGQTVTLRCDPISGHDNLYWYRRVMGKEIKFLLHFVKESKQDESGMPNNRFLAERTGGTYSTLKVQPAELEDSGVYFCASSQWLNNEQFFGPGTRLTVL.

With regard to this clone: Different DNA sequences within this sample yield the same CDR3. The chain joins TRBV11-2 to TRBJ2-7; D perhaps matches TRBD1 (6 bases). The CDR3 is 12 residues long. Trimming removed 7 bases at V and 3 bases at J, with 10 bases between. Germline loops: CDR1 SGHAT, CDR2 FQNNGV. CDR3 coding DNA: TGTGCCAGCACCGTACAGGGCTACGAGCAGTACTTC. It yields the protein CASTVQGYEQYF.